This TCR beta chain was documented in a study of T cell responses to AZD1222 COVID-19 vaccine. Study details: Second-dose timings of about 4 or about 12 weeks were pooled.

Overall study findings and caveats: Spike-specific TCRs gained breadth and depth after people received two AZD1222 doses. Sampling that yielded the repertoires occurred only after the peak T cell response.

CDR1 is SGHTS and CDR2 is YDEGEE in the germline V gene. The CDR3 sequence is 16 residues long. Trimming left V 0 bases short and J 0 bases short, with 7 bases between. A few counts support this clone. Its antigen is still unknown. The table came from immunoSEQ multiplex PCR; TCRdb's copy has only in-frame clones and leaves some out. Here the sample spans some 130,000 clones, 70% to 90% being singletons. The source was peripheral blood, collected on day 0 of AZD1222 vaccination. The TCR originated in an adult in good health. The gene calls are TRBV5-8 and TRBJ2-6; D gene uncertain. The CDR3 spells CASSLESASGANVLTF. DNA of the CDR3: TGTGCCAGCAGCTTGGAGTCAGCCTCTGGGGCCAACGTCCTGACTTTC.